Given below is one T cell receptor beta chain in context. It has no known antigen specificity. The input lacks base qualities; no much larger clone sits a single base away. This sample is part of a study of circulating and synovial CD4+ cells in juvenile arthritis (TCRdb year 2014). For context, the study as a whole: Within each patient, the study compared the TCRbeta CDR3 repertoires of three groups: circulating HLA-DR+ CD4 T cells, bulk blood CD4 T cells, and synovial CD4 T cells. The goal of the repertoire sequencing was to confirm that synovial clonotypes were enriched in a circulating synovial-like CD4 T cell subset. What the authors observed across the whole study: No difference between circulating pathogenic-like lymphocytes and bulk blood T cells was detected by traditional Vbeta family usage analysis. Since overlap with synovium went up as sequencing depth increased, the measured fractions of shared clonotypes likely underestimated the full repertoire overlap. Synovial and circulating pathogenic-like lymphocyte repertoires were less diverse than bulk blood CD4 repertoires, with some CPL samples as oligoclonal as synovium. CPL and bulk blood CD4 samples differed in T cell genome counts by at least an order of magnitude, so sample-size effects were addressed. Circulating pathogenic-like lymphocytes were found to cluster with synovial T cells, and a substantially higher fraction of CDR3 sequences was shared with synovium by circulating pathogenic-like lymphocytes than by bulk blood.

Relative to germline, V is missing 4 bases and J is missing 1 base, with 2 bases of the junction outside any gene match. CDR1 and CDR2, looked up from the germline V gene, are SGHNT and YENEEA. From the cysteine through the phenylalanine, the CDR3 covers 16 amino acids. CDR3 DNA is the only sequence kept; it has 48 bases, read in frame from the first base. The sequenced samples came from patients who had active juvenile idiopathic arthritis. Cells were sorted right after thawing, and dead cells were excluded with Live/Dead Fixable Near-IR Stain. Library preparation was by the immunoSEQ multiplex PCR assay. TCRbeta CDR3 sequencing was performed as a commercial service by an external provider. Turning to the authors' computational methods: Productive nucleotide sequences and amino acid sequences obtained through in silico translation were used in the analyses. Diversity was measured with Renyi entropy across alpha values, using the median of 200 repeated subsamples to equalise sample size. Pairwise repertoire distance was calculated as one minus the Chao-modified Jaccard index, correcting for under-sampling, and used for clustering. Frequency-weighted overlap with synovial clonotypes was computed at 200 sample sizes with 200 draws without replacement at each size, and the value at the size of the smaller sample was reported. TCRdb retrieved this table from immuneACCESS and kept in-frame rearrangements only. Not all clones are present; in checked studies, unresolved V genes account for under half, and no reason is known for the remainder. The V and J calls and clone size come from that table; D and trimming were worked out from the DNA. The sample contains some 15,000 clones, about 93% of them found a single time. The biggest ten clones account for 0.65% to 0.9% of the sample.

Recombination joined TRBV11-3 with TRBJ2-3; TRBD2 lines up with 13 middle nucleotides. Sample: CD4+ T cells from blood. The receptor's source is a human donor with juvenile idiopathic arthritis. The sequenced DNA: TGTGCCAGCAGCTCCGGGACTAGCGGGGGCACAGATACGCAGTATTTT. The encoded protein is CASSSGTSGGTDTQYF.